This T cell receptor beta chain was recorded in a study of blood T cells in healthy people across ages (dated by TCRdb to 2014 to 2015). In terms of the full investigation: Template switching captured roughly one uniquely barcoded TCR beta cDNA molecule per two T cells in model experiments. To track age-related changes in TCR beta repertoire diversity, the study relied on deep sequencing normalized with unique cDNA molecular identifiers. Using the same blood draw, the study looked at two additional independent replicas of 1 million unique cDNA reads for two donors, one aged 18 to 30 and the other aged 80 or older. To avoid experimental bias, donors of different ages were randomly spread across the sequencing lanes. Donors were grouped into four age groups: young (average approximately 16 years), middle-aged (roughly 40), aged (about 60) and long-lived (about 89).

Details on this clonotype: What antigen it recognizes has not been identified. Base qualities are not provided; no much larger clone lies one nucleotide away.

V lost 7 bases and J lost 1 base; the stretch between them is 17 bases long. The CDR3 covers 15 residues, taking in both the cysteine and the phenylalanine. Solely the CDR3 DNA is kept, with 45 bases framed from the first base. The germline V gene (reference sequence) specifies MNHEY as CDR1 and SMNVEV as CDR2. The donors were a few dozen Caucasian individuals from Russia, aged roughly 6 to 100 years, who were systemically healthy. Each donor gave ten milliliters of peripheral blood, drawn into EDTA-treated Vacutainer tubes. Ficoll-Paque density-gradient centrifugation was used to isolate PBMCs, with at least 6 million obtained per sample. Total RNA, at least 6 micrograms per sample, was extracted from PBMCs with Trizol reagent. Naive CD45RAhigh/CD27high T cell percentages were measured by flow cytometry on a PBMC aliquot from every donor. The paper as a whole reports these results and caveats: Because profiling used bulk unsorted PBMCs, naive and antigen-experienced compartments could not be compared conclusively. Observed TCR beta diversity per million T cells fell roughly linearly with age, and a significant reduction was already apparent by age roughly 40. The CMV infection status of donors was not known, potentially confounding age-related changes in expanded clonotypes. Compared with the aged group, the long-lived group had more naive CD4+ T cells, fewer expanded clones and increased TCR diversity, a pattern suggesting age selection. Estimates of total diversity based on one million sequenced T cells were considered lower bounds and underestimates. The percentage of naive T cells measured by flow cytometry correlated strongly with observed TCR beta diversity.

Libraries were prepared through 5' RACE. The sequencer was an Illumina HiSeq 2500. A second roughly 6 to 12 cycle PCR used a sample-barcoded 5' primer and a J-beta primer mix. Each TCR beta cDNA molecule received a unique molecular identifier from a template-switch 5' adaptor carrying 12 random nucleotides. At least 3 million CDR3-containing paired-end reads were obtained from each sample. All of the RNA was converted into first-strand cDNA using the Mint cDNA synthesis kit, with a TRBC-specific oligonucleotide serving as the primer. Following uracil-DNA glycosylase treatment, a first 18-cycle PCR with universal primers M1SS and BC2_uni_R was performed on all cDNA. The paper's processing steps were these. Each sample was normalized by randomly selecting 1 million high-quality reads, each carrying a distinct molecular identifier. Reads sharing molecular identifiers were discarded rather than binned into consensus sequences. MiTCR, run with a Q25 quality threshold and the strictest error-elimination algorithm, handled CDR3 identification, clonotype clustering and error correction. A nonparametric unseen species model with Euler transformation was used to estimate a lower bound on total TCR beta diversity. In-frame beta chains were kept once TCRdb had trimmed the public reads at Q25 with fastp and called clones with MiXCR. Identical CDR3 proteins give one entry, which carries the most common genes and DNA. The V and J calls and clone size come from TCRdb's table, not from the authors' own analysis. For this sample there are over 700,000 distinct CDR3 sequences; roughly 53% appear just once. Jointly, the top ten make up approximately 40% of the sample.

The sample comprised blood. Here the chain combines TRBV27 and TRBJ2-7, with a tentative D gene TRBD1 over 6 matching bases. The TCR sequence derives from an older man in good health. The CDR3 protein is CASTPKGQGSYEQYF. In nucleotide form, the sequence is TGTGCCAGCACCCCAAAGGGACAAGGGTCCTACGAGCAGTACTTC.